Below, one T cell receptor beta chain is given with its context. The authors' processing: Scientists estimated how many nucleated cells there were by amplifying reference gene primers. Sequenced by immunoSEQ multiplex PCR; TCRdb stores in-frame clones only, minus some. V and J calls and clone size follow that table, whereas D and trimming were derived from the DNA. Counted here are about 220,000 clones, 82% occurring once; the ten biggest clones make up about 3.9%. The sample belongs to a study of blood T cell repertoires in COVID-19. Turning to the study itself: PBMCs, B-cell-depleted T cells, or T cells were the source of the cDNA or gDNA that made up the material.

The origin of this receptor is a woman of 80 years or more with acute or convalescent COVID-19. What was sequenced was peripheral blood.

CDR3: CASSLGTTSSNTEAFF. In DNA form, the CDR3 reads TGTGCCAGCAGCTTGGGGACAACTTCTTCGAACACTGAAGCTTTCTTT. The chain carries TRBV11-1 and TRBJ1-1, with D tentatively TRBD1 (6 bases). The CDR3 is 16 amino acids. Germline CDR1 is SGHAT and CDR2 is FQDESV (reference sequence). Trimming left V 3 bases short and J 1 base short, with 15 bases between.